The rows below give T cell receptor beta chains drawn from one sample of a study of T cell clones after liver transplantation. Libraries were prepared by immunoSEQ multiplex PCR; TCRdb keeps only in-frame clonotypes and omits some of them. The sample records 7,500 or so clones, roughly 74% being singletons. The sequencing here drew on CD8+ T cells from blood, taken before liver transplant. These receptors were obtained from a human donor who received a liver transplant. Both conserved end residues are part of each CDR3. The D gene is left open where the match is weak. Some rows have no size entry. The others give once, few or many, or a class for an expanded clone.

clone size,D gene,J gene,V gene,CDR3 protein,CDR3 DNA
-,-,TRBJ2-5,TRBV7-2,CASNHGVRVETQYF,TGTGCCAGCAACCACGGGGTTAGGGTGGAGACCCAGTACTTC
few,-,TRBJ1-6,TRBV5-4,CASSPGWGSNSPLHF,TGTGCCAGCAGCCCTGGCTGGGGCAGCAATTCACCCCTCCACTTT
-,TRBD2,TRBJ2-3,TRBV6-4,CASSDSSGGADTQYF,TGTGCCAGCAGTGACTCTAGCGGGGGGGCAGATACGCAGTATTTT
-,-,TRBJ1-1,TRBV14,CASSQESGTEAFF,TGTGCCAGCAGCCAAGAGTCGGGGACTGAAGCTTTCTTT
-,TRBD1,TRBJ2-1,TRBV11-2,CASSYPGQTYNEQFF,TGTGCCAGCAGCTATCCGGGACAGACTTACAATGAGCAGTTCTTC
-,-,TRBJ2-7,TRBV19,CASSISVEGVLPYEQYF,TGTGCCAGTAGTATTTCGGTCGAGGGCGTTTTACCCTACGAGCAGTACTTC
-,-,TRBJ1-2,TRBV10-3,CAIRTEQYYGYTF,TGTGCCATCAGGACGGAGCAATACTATGGCTACACCTTC
-,-,TRBJ1-2,TRBV4-1,CASSHDEYYGYTF,TGCGCCAGCAGCCATGACGAGTACTATGGCTACACCTTC
-,TRBD2,TRBJ2-1,TRBV7-9,CASSLGGGASGYNEQFF,TGTGCCAGCAGCTTAGGGGGCGGGGCTAGCGGCTACAATGAGCAGTTCTTC
-,TRBD1,TRBJ1-1,TRBV7-8,CASRSRQGNTEAFF,TGTGCCAGCAGGTCGAGACAGGGGAACACTGAAGCTTTCTTT